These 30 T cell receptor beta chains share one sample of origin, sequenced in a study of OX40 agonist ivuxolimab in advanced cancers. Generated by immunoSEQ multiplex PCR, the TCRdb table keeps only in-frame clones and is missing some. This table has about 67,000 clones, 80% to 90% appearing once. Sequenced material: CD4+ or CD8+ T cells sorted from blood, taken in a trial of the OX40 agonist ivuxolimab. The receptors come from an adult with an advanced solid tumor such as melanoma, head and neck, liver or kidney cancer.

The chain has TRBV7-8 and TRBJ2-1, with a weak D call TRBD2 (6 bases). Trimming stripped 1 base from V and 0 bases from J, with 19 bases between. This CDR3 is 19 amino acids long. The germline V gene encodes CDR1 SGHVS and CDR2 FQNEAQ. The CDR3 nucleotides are TGTGCCAGCAGCTTAGAGAGGCTCCGGGACTTCAGCTCCTACAATGAGCAGTTCTTC. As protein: CASSLERLRDFSSYNEQFF.

CDR3 loop: CASSQEGSGIFNTQYF. In DNA form, the CDR3 reads TGCGCCAGCAGCCAAGAGGGAAGCGGGATATTCAATACGCAGTATTTT. The chain links TRBV4-1 to TRBJ2-3; 7 nucleotides line up with TRBD2. CDR3 length: 16 residues. The V segment lost 0 bases and the J segment 7 bases; nucleotides outside the gene matches: 10. Germline V gene lookup returns CDR1 MGHRA and CDR2 YSYEKL.

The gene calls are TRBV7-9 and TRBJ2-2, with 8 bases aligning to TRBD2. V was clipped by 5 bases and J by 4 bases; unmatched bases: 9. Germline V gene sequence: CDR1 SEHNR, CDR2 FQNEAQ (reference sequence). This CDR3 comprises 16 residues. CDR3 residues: CASSPGGGFGTGELFF. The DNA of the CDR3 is TGTGCCAGCAGCCCGGGGGGGGGATTCGGCACCGGGGAGCTGTTTTTT.

CDR3 loop: CAWSVLADEAFF. The CDR3 bases are TGTGCCTGGAGTGTACTGGCGGATGAAGCTTTCTTT. The rearrangement uses TRBV30 and TRBJ1-1; D call uncertain. Looked up from germline, CDR1 is GTSNPN and CDR2 is SVGIG (reference sequence). The CDR3 has 12 amino acids. V was shortened by 0 bases and J by 7 bases, with 9 bases between the two germline ends.

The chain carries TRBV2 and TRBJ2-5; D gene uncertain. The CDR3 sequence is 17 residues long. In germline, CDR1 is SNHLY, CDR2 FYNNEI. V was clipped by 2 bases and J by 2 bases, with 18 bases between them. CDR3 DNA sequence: TGTGCCAGCAGTGAAAAGGGTGGATATTGGAAACAAGAGACCCAGTACTTC. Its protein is CASSEKGGYWKQETQYF.

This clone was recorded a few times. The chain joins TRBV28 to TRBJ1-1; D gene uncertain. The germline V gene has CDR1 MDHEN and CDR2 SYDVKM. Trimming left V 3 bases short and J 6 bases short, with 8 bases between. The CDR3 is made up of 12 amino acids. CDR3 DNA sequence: TGTGCCAGCAGTTTGAAGTTGGCTGAAGCTTTCTTT. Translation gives CASSLKLAEAFF.

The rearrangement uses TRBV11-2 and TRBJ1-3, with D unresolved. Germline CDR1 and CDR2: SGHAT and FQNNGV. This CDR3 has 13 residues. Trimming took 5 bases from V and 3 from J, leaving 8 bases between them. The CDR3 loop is CASSLDRGNTIYF. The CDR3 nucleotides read TGTGCCAGCAGCCTGGACCGTGGAAACACCATATATTTT.

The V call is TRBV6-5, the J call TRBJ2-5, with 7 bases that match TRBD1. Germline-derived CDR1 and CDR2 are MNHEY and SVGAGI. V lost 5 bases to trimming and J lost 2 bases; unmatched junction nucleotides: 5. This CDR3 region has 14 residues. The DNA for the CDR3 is TGTGCCAGCAGTAACCGGGACAGACAAGAGACCCAGTACTTC. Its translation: CASSNRDRQETQYF.

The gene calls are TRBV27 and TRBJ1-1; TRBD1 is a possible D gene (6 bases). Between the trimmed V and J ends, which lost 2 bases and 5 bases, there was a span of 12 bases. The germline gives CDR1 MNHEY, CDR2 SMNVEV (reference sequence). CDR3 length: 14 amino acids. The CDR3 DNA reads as TGTGCCAGCAGTTTAACAGGGCGAAGGACTGAAGCTTTCTTT. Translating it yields CASSLTGRRTEAFF.

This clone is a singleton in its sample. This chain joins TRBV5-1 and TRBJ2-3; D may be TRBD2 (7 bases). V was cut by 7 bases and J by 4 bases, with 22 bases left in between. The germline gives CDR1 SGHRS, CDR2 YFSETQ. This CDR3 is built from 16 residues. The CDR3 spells CASDPWGGAHSDTQYF. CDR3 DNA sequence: TGCGCCAGCGACCCCTGGGGGGGGGCCCACTCAGATACGCAGTATTTT. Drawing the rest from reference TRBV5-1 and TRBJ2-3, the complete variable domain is KAGVTQTPRYLIKTRGQQVTLSCSPISGHRSVSWYQQTPGQGLQFLFEYFSETQRNKGNFPGRFSGRQFSNSRSEMNVSTLELGDSALYLCASDPWGGAHSDTQYFGPGTRLTVL.

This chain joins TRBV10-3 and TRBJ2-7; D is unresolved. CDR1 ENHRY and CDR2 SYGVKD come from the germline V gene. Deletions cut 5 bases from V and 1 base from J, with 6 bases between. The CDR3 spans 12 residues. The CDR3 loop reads CAISNTSYEQYF. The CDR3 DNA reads TGTGCCATCAGTAACACGTCCTACGAGCAGTACTTC.

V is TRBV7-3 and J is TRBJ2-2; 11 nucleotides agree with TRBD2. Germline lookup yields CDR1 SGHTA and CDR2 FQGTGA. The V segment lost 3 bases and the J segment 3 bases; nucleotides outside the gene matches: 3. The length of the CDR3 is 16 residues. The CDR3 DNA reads TGTGCCAGCAGCTTGACTAGCGGGACTTACACCGGGGAGCTGTTTTTT. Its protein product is CASSLTSGTYTGELFF. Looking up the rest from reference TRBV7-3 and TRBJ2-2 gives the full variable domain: GAGVSQTPSNKVTEKGKYVELRCDPISGHTALYWYRQSLGQGPEFLIYFQGTGAADDSGLPNDRFFAVRPEGSVSTLKIQRTERGDSAVYLCASSLTSGTYTGELFFGEGSRLTVL.

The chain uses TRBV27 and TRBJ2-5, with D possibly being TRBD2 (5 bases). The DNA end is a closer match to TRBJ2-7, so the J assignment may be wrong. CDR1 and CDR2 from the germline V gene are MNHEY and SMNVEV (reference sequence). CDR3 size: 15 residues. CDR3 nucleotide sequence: TGTGCCAGCAGTTTAGAGGGAATTGAGGCCTACGAGCAGTACTTC. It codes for CASSLEGIEAYEQYF.

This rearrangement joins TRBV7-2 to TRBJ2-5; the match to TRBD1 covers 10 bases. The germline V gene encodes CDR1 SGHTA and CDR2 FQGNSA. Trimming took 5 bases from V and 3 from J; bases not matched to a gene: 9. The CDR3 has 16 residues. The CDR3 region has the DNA TGTGCCAGCAGCGGTAGGGTCGGGACAGGGGAAGAGACCCAGTACTTC. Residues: CASSGRVGTGEETQYF.

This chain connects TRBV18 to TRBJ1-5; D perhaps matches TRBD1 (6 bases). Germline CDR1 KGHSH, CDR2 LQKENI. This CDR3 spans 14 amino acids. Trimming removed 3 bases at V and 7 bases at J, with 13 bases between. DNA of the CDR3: TGTGCCAGCTCACCCGGGGGGCGCGGACAGCCCCAGCATTTT. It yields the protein CASSPGGRGQPQHF.

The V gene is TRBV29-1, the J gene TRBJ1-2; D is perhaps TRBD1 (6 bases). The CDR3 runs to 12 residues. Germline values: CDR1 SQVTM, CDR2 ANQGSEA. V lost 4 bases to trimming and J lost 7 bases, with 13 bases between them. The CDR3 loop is CSVGQQGSGYTF. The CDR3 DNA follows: TGCAGCGTTGGCCAACAGGGCTCTGGCTACACCTTC.

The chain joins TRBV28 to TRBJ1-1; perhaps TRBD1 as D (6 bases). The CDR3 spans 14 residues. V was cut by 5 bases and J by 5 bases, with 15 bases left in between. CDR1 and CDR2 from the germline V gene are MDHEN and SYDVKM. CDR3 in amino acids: CASSLNRVRTEAFF. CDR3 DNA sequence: TGTGCCAGCAGTCTAAACAGGGTCCGGACTGAAGCTTTCTTT.

For the CDR3, the DNA is TGTGCCAGCAGCCGCGGTGGAGCCACTGAAGCTTTCTTT. Amino acid sequence: CASSRGGATEAFF. The chain uses TRBV28 and TRBJ1-1; D gene uncertain. The length of the CDR3 is 13 residues. Germline-derived CDR1 and CDR2 are MDHEN and SYDVKM. V shed 6 bases and J shed 4 bases, with 12 bases lying between them.

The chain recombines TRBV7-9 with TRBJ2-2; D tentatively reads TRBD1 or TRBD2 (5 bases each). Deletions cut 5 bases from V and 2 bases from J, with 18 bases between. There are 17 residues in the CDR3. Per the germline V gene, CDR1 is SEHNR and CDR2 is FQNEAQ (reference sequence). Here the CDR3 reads CASSAPGTEINTGELFF. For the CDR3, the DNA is TGTGCCAGCAGCGCCCCCGGGACGGAGATTAACACCGGGGAGCTGTTTTTT.

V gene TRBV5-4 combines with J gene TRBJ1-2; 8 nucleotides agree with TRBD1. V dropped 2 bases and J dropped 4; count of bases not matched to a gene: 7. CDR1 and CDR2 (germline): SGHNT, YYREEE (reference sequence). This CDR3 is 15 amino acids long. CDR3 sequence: CASSFGQGSFYGYTF. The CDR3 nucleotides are TGTGCCAGCAGCTTTGGACAGGGAAGCTTCTATGGCTACACCTTC.

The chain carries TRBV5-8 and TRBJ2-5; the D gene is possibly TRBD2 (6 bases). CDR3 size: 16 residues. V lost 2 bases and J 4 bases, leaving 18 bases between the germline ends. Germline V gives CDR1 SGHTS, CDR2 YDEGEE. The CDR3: CASSFLTGPGRETQYF. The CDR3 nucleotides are TGTGCCAGCAGCTTTCTTACGGGCCCCGGGAGAGAGACCCAGTACTTC.

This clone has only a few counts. The CDR3 loop reads CASSYLTDTEAFF. In DNA form, the CDR3 reads TGTGCCAGCAGTTACCTTACCGATACTGAAGCTTTCTTT. V and J are TRBV6-5 and TRBJ1-1; D is unclear. Per germline, CDR1 MNHEY and CDR2 SVGAGI. This CDR3 contains 13 residues. V lost 2 bases to trimming and J lost 5 bases, with 9 bases between them.

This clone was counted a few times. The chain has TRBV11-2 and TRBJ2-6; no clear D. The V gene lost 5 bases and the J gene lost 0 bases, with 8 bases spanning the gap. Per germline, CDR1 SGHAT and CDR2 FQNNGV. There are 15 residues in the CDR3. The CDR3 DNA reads TGTGCCAGCAGCCGTCTTCTCTCTGGGGCCAACGTCCTGACTTTC. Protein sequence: CASSRLLSGANVLTF.

The CDR3 region is CAIRADRVGETQYF. DNA of the CDR3: TGTGCCATCAGAGCCGACAGGGTGGGAGAGACCCAGTACTTC. The J gene is TRBJ2-5, the V gene TRBV10-3, with 7 bases that match TRBD1. Germline CDR1 ENHRY, CDR2 SYGVKD. The CDR3 runs 14 residues. The V segment lost 6 bases and the J segment 4 bases; nucleotides outside the gene matches: 8.

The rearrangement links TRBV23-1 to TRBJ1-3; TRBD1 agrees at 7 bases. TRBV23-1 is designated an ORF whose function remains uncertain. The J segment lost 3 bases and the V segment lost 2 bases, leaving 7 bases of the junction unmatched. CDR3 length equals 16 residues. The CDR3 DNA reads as TGCGCCAGCAGTCAAATCAGGAGGGGGCATGGAAACACCATATATTTT. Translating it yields CASSQIRRGHGNTIYF.

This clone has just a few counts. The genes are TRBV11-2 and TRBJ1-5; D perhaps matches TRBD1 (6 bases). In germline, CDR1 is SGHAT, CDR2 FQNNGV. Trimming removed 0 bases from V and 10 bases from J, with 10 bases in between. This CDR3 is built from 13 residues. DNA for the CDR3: TGTGCCAGCAGCTTAGACTCAGGGGATCCCCAGCATTTT. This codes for CASSLDSGDPQHF.

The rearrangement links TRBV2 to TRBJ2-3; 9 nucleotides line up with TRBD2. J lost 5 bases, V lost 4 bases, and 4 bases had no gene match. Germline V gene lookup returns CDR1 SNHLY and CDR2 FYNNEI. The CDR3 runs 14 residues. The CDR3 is CASSGGSGRDTQYF. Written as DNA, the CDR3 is TGTGCCAGCAGTGGTGGTAGCGGGAGAGATACGCAGTATTTT.

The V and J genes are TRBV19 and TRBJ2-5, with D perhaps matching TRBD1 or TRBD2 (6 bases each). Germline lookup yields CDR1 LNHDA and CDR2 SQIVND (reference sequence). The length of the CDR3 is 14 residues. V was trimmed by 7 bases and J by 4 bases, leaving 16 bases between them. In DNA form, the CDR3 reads TGTGCCAGTACCCCCTCGGGGGCGAGAGAGACCCAGTACTTC. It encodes CASTPSGARETQYF.

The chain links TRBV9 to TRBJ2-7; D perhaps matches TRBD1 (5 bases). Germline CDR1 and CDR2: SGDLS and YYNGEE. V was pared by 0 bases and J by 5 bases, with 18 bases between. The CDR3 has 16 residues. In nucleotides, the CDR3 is TGTGCCAGCAGCGTAGGGGGCCGAACTCTTAACAACGAGCAGTACTTC. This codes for CASSVGGRTLNNEQYF.

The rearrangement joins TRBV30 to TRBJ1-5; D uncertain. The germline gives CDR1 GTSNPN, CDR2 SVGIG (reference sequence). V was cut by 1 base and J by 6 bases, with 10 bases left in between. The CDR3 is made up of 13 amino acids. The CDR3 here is CAWSASLSQPQHF. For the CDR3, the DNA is TGTGCCTGGAGTGCCTCCTTGAGTCAGCCCCAGCATTTT.